These T cell receptor beta chains were read from a single sample in a study of blood T cell repertoires in COVID-19. Assay: immunoSEQ multiplex PCR; the TCRdb copy retains only in-frame clones and omits some. This sample has 40,000 to 55,000 clones, with approximately 80% found just once. The sample taken for sequencing was peripheral blood. The receptors were gathered from a human donor in a cohort sampled during active COVID-19. Each CDR3 is given with its conserved first and last residue. D genes are given only for firm matches. Size is stated for part of the rows, as once, few or many counts, or as a class when the clone is expanded.

D gene,V gene,clone size,J gene,CDR3 protein,CDR3 DNA
.,TRBV7-6,.,TRBJ2-7,CASSLAGGEQYF,TGTGCCAGCAGCTTAGCGGGGGGCGAGCAGTACTTC
.,TRBV28,.,TRBJ2-7,CASSLSDSRYEQYF,TGTGCCAGCAGTTTATCCGACAGTAGGTACGAGCAGTACTTC
.,TRBV5-8,.,TRBJ2-3,CASSLQGVVTQYF,TGTGCCAGCAGCTTACAGGGAGTGGTTACGCAGTATTTT
TRBD1,TRBV11-2,.,TRBJ2-2,CASSRQGNGELFF,TGTGCCAGCAGCAGACAGGGGAACGGGGAGCTGTTTTTT
.,TRBV30,.,TRBJ2-3,CAWSVRGRQQDTQYF,TGTGCCTGGAGTGTCCGTGGGAGGCAGCAAGATACGCAGTATTTT
.,TRBV4-2,.,TRBJ1-6,CASSQDAGTPPLHF,TGTGCCAGCAGCCAAGATGCAGGTACGCCACCCCTCCACTTT
.,TRBV19,.,TRBJ2-2,CATSIGGHTGELFF,TGTGCCACAAGTATAGGGGGGCACACCGGGGAGCTGTTTTTT
TRBD1,TRBV24-1,.,TRBJ2-2,CATSPTGGANTGELFF,TGTGCCACCAGTCCAACAGGGGGCGCGAACACCGGGGAGCTGTTTTTT
.,TRBV5-5,.,TRBJ1-1,CASSPLVPYTEAFF,TGTGCCAGCAGTCCACTTGTTCCTTACACTGAAGCTTTCTTT
TRBD1,TRBV11-2,.,TRBJ2-2,CASSSRTGANTGELFF,TGTGCCAGCAGCTCCAGGACAGGCGCGAACACCGGGGAGCTGTTTTTT
.,TRBV24-1,.,TRBJ1-5,CATSGQFSNQPQHF,TGTGCCACCAGTGGACAGTTTAGCAATCAGCCCCAGCATTTT
.,TRBV11-2,once,TRBJ1-2,CASSLNPVNYGYTF,TGTGCCAGCAGCTTAAACCCGGTTAACTATGGCTACACCTTC
.,TRBV6-1,.,TRBJ2-7,CASSEGSGQTYEQYF,TGTGCCAGCAGTGAAGGGTCAGGACAAACCTACGAGCAGTACTTC
.,TRBV12-5,.,TRBJ2-2,CASGLKRANTGELFF,TGTGCTAGTGGTTTGAAGCGGGCAAACACCGGGGAGCTGTTTTTT
TRBD1,TRBV7-3,.,TRBJ2-2,CASSSRDRGSTGELFF,TGTGCCAGCAGCTCCCGGGACAGGGGGAGCACCGGGGAGCTGTTTTTT
TRBD2,TRBV6-2/TRBV6-3,few,TRBJ2-7,CASSFSGSAPTYEQYF,TGTGCCAGCAGTTTTAGCGGGAGTGCTCCTACCTACGAGCAGTACTTC
TRBD1,TRBV6-5,.,TRBJ1-1,CASRDWTGDAFF,TGTGCCAGCAGGGACTGGACAGGGGACGCTTTCTTT
TRBD1,TRBV6-5,.,TRBJ1-4,CASSLTGGANEKLFF,TGTGCCAGCAGCCTTACAGGGGGAGCTAATGAAAAACTGTTTTTT
TRBD2,TRBV20-1,once,TRBJ2-1,CSASASGSGYNEQFF,TGCAGTGCTAGTGCTAGCGGGAGCGGGTACAATGAGCAGTTCTTC
TRBD2,TRBV2,few,TRBJ2-2,CASNRAGLNTGELFF,TGTGCCAGCAACCGAGCGGGGTTGAACACCGGGGAGCTGTTTTTT
.,TRBV3-1/TRBV3-2,.,TRBJ1-1,CASQRETEAFF,TGTGCCAGCCAGCGGGAGACTGAAGCTTTCTTT
TRBD2,TRBV28,.,TRBJ2-3,CASRKLAPGTDTQYF,TGTGCCAGCAGGAAACTAGCGCCCGGAACAGATACGCAGTATTTT
.,TRBV18,many,TRBJ2-1,CASSPLALSSYNEQFF,TGTGCCAGCTCACCGTTAGCGTTGAGCTCCTACAATGAGCAGTTCTTC
TRBD2,TRBV3-1/TRBV3-2,.,TRBJ2-3,CASSQDTGGRPTDTQYF,TGTGCCAGCAGCCAAGATACCGGCGGGAGGCCCACAGATACGCAGTATTTT
TRBD1,TRBV28,.,TRBJ2-2,CASSFTGTDFPGELFF,TGTGCCAGCAGTTTCACCGGGACAGACTTCCCCGGGGAGCTGTTTTTT
.,TRBV2,.,TRBJ1-1,CASSEQGQGTEAFF,TGTGCCAGCAGTGAACAGGGGCAGGGCACTGAAGCTTTCTTT
.,TRBV10-3,.,TRBJ2-2,CATTRQTNTGELFF,TGTGCCACCACTCGACAGACGAACACCGGGGAGCTGTTTTTT